The T cell receptor beta chain described here comes from a study of T cell responses to AZD1222 COVID-19 vaccine. Study-level points and caveats: Among the donors, most were white British and more were female, and clonal diversity was possibly underestimated. Spike-wide coverage was observed for vaccine-associated CD4 TCRs, with dominant responses at 160-218 and 743-854.

From germline, CDR1 is SQVTM and CDR2 ANQGSEA. The CDR3 has 13 residues. V was cut by 3 bases and J by 6 bases, with 12 bases left in between. Details on this clone: The antigen is not known.

Only in-frame clones appear in the TCRdb table, and some are missing; sequencing was by immunoSEQ multiplex PCR. The table shows 120,000 or so clones, with 85% to 90% occurring only once. The chain combines TRBV29-1 with TRBJ2-1; a possible D gene is TRBD1 (6 bases). Sequenced here: peripheral blood, sampled on day 0 of AZD1222 vaccination. The sequence was obtained from an adult in good health. CDR3 sequence: CSVDEGRGNEQFF. The CDR3 bases are TGCAGCGTTGATGAGGGCAGGGGCAATGAGCAGTTCTTC.